The 5 T cell receptor beta chains given below trace back to one sample, sequenced in a study of T cell repertoires in cytomegalovirus infection. TCRdb re-called the reads with MiXCR, one entry per CDR3 protein. The sample consists of approximately 400,000 distinct CDR3 sequences, roughly 30% of them appearing once. The sample comprised PBMCs. The source is a human donor in good health (CMV status not recorded). Some clones in this sample may be carry-over from other donors' samples.

This chain links TRBV19 with TRBJ1-5; D is possibly TRBD1 (6 bases). The CDR3 totals 14 residues. The V end lost 8 bases, the J end lost 0 bases, and 11 bases lay between the germline ends. The germline V gene has CDR1 LNHDA and CDR2 SQIVND (reference sequence). The CDR3 region is CASGQSYSNQPQHF. CDR3 bases: TGTGCCAGTGGACAGTCGTATAGCAATCAGCCCCAGCATTTT.

The rearrangement joins TRBV20-1 to TRBJ2-1, with 12 bases lining up with TRBD2. The CDR3 consists of 16 residues. The ends lost 6 bases at V and 2 bases at J; junction bases unmatched: 8. Germline CDR1 reads DFQATT; CDR2 reads SNEGSKA (reference sequence). The CDR3 spells CSAETSGGSTYNEQFF. Written as DNA, the CDR3 is TGCAGTGCCGAGACTAGCGGGGGCTCAACCTACAATGAGCAGTTCTTC.

A few counts support this clonotype. This rearrangement joins TRBV4-1 to TRBJ2-7; no firm D call. V lost 1 base, J lost 2 bases, and 15 bases lay in between. Germline V gene data show CDR1 as MGHRA and CDR2 as YSYEKL. This CDR3 is built from 16 residues. The CDR3 loop reads CASSQVLTSTTYEQYF. For the CDR3, the DNA is TGCGCCAGCAGCCAAGTTTTAACGTCCACGACCTACGAGCAGTACTTC.

With respect to this clonotype: The junction and the germline gene differ at one end; a read error may be behind it. The chain uses TRBV5-6 and TRBJ1-1; D unresolved. The CDR3 is made up of 15 amino acids. The germline V gene encodes CDR1 SGHDT and CDR2 YYEEEE. The CDR3 DNA sequence: TGTGTCAGCAGCTCGGACGGGTCCGGCTACACTGAAGCTTTCTTT. Translated, it gives CVSSSDGSGYTEAFF.

As for this clonotype: Here the CDR3 omits its conserved ending phenylalanine or tryptophan, so a read error is the likely source. The J gene is TRBJ2-7, the V gene TRBV7-8; D remains unclear. Trimming removed 5 bases from V and 6 bases from J, with 8 bases in between. Germline V lookup: CDR1 SGHVS, CDR2 FQNEAQ. The CDR3 runs 11 residues. CDR3 amino acids: CASSILSEQYL. The DNA for the CDR3 is TGTGCCAGCAGCATACTGAGCGAGCAGTACTTA.